Described below is a single TCR beta chain sequence and its context. The target of this receptor is not known. No base quality information exists; no much larger clone differs at one position. From the germline V gene, CDR1 is MRHNA and CDR2 is SNTAGT. V is shortened by 1 base, J by 7 bases, and the region joining them spans 5 bases. From cysteine to phenylalanine, the CDR3 is 12 amino acids long. Left in the record is the CDR3 DNA by itself, 36 bases read in frame from the first base. Whole blood analysis involved drawing roughly 2.4 ml of peripheral blood from adult healthy volunteers into Tempus tubes and then extracting RNA following the manufacturer's instructions. The study reported a robust and sensitive protocol to amplify, sequence and analyze TCRs, based on 3' ligation of a UMI-containing oligonucleotide to TCR cDNA. Before reverse transcription, total RNA that had not been cell sorted was treated with RQ1 DNase, with a target input of roughly 1 to 1000 ng. To check how robust the pipeline was in samples where T cells make up a minority population, libraries were built from skin biopsies and whole blood.

Libraries were prepared through 5' RACE. TCR RNA was reverse transcribed with SuperScript IV using alpha and beta constant region primers for the blood and skin samples. The ligated cDNA was amplified by four rounds of PCR, in which nested alpha and beta constant region primers were used together with the SP2 primer. Using T4 RNA ligase 1, an oligonucleotide carrying both the Illumina SP2 primer and a UMI was ligated onto the 3' end of the cDNA. The 12-nucleotide UMI consisted of two random hexamers with an eight-base spacer between the hexamers to prevent hairpin formation. From the second PCR onward, the TCR alpha and beta chain libraries were handled separately, and dual indexing was used for multiplexing. After pooling, the indexed libraries were analyzed by capillary electrophoresis and sequenced on either an Illumina MiSeq or NextSeq. Libraries were spiked with PhiX DNA at about 5-7% so that base diversity was increased and cluster recognition was improved. As for the authors' bioinformatics: UMIs were extracted from read 2 by Demultiplexor and combined with the TCR sequence from read 1, and reads were split according to sample indices. V and J genes and V-J junctions were identified by Decombinator, and each TCR was assigned a five-part identifier that included V and J deletions. Collapsinator relied on UMIs to correct both sequencing errors and PCR amplification heterogeneity, producing a UMI-based abundance for each TCR. CDR3Translator turned identifiers into nucleotide sequence, translated the nucleotide sequence into amino acids, and pulled out CDR3 regions based on terminal motifs. After normalization to the amount of input RNA, the error-corrected alpha and beta TCR counts from blood and from skin were compared. TCRdb reprocessing: public reads trimmed at Q25 with fastp, clones called with MiXCR, in-frame beta chains kept. Here each entry gathers all rows of one CDR3 protein and keeps the most common genes and DNA. These V and J calls rely on TCRdb rather than the paper's analysis. The sample has over 20,000 distinct CDR3 sequences on record, 20% to 25% of them singletons. Approximately 1.7% of the sample lies in the top ten.

The data originate from a study of naive and memory T cell subsets (dated by TCRdb to 2016 to 2017). About the full investigation: The figure summarizing the skin biopsy and whole blood samples listed about ten blood donors, 7 tuberculin skin test biopsies and 3 saline control biopsies. PCR2 was typically a SYBR Green qPCR stopped at a set threshold; low-input samples could instead use end-point PCR (approximately 6 cycles). Study-level results and caveats: The potential sensitivity of the RNA-based method to TCR transcript changes with T cell activation and differentiation was acknowledged.

This receptor was identified in a female donor in good health. The V gene is TRBV6-4 and the J gene is TRBJ2-1; the D gene cannot be resolved beyond TRBD1 or TRBD2, each matching 5 bases. The CDR3 corresponds to CASSDWGNEQFF. The DNA is TGTGCCAGCAGTGACTGGGGGAATGAGCAGTTCTTC.